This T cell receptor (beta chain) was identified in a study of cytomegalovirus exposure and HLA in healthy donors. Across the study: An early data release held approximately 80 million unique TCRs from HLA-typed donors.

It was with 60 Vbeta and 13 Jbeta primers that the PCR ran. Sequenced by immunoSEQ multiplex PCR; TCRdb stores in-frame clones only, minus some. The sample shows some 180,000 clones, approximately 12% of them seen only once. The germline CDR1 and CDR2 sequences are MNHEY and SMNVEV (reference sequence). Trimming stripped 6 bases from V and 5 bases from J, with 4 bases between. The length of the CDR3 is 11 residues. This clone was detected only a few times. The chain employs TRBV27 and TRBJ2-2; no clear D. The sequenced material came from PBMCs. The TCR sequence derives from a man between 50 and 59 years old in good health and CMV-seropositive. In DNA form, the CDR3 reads TGTGCCAGCAGCTCTACCGGGGAGCTGTTTTTT. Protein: CASSSTGELFF.